This T cell receptor beta chain was identified in a study of radiotherapy plus CTLA-4 blockade in lung cancer. Looking at the study overall: Disease control reached roughly 33%, with objective responses in roughly 17%.

The V gene's germline CDR1 is ENHRY and CDR2 SYGVKD. There are 14 residues in the CDR3. The V gene end was trimmed by 5 bases and the J gene end by 4 bases; junction bases not matched to a gene: 4. TCRdb's table, derived via immunoSEQ multiplex PCR, lists solely in-frame clones and lacks some. Of tens of thousands of clones in the sample, more than 60% were seen once. Study outcomes and limitations: Blood saw expansion of tumor-derived TCR clones after radiotherapy plus ipilimumab. Interferon-beta and early blood T cell clone dynamics reportedly predicted response best.

As to this clone: Its cognate antigen is unknown.

In chemo-refractory metastatic non-small-cell lung cancer, patients got ipilimumab CTLA-4 blockade together with focal radiation. The receptor comes from a human donor with non-small cell lung cancer who had a partial response to radiotherapy plus ipilimumab. Some clones in this sample may be carry-over from other donors' samples. The sample was peripheral blood, taken from a patient treated with radiotherapy plus ipilimumab. The genes are TRBV10-3 and TRBJ2-7, with 11 bases identical to TRBD2. The CDR3 is CAISPSGGSYEQYF. DNA of the CDR3: TGTGCCATCAGTCCTAGCGGGGGGTCGTACGAGCAGTACTTC.